This T cell receptor (beta chain) stems from a study of blood T cell repertoires in COVID-19. Whole-study context: Acute and convalescent COVID-19 samples came from the United States, Italy and Spain. From T cells, B-cell-depleted T cells, or PBMCs came the material, which was cDNA or gDNA.

The germline CDR1 and CDR2 sequences are LGHDT and YNNKEL (reference sequence). V gave up 6 bases and J gave up 7 bases, with 15 bases separating them. This CDR3 spans 13 amino acids. In the authors' workflow: Cell counts per sample came from amplifying reference gene primers. Here immunoSEQ multiplex PCR was the method, and the copy in TCRdb shows in-frame clones only, minus some. V and J calls and clone size follow that table, whereas D and trimming were derived from the DNA. This table holds 75,000 to 100,000 clones, over 70% found once. The gene calls are TRBV3-1 (or the pseudogene TRBV3-2) and TRBJ1-1, with D maybe TRBD1 (6 bases). The sample taken for sequencing was peripheral blood. This clonotype originated in a man aged 55 to 70 with acute or convalescent COVID-19. CDR3 bases: TGTGCCAGCAGTCCCTACAGGGTCGGTGAAGCTTTCTTT. Translating gives CASSPYRVGEAFF.